Listed here are 27 T cell receptor beta chains from one sample, sequenced in a study of T cells after yellow fever vaccination. TCRdb passed the 5' RACE reads through MiXCR, listing each CDR3 protein once. This sample has hundreds of thousands of distinct CDR3 sequences, with 8% to 10% found just once. Sequences were derived from PBMCs, sampled on the day of the first yellow fever vaccination. These receptors all stem from a man younger than 35 who received the YFV17D yellow fever vaccine.

This sequence joins TRBV7-9 and TRBJ2-3, with a tentative D call TRBD1 (6 bases). V shed 2 bases and J shed 4 bases, with 10 bases lying between them. CDR3 length: 14 amino acids. CDR1 is SEHNR and CDR2 is FQNEAQ in the germline V gene (reference sequence). CDR3 sequence: CASSLRTDSDTQYF. The CDR3 DNA sequence: TGTGCCAGCAGCTTAAGGACAGACTCAGATACGCAGTATTTT.

This clonotype appeared a few times. This chain links TRBV7-9 with TRBJ1-4; unclear D gene. The V end was cut by 2 bases, the J end by 2 bases, with 12 bases between. Germline V lookup: CDR1 SEHNR, CDR2 FQNEAQ (reference sequence). The CDR3 totals 16 residues. In nucleotides, the CDR3 is TGTGCCAGCAGCTTAAACCGGCTTGCGACTAATGAAAAACTGTTTTTT. Translating it yields CASSLNRLATNEKLFF.

This clonotype was counted ten times or more. The rearrangement uses TRBV18 and TRBJ2-7, with D hard to call. CDR1 and CDR2 (germline): KGHSH, LQKENI. V lost 4 bases and J 1 base, leaving 5 bases between the germline ends. The CDR3 loop spans 12 amino acids. The CDR3 DNA sequence: TGTGCCAGCTCACGCGAATCCTACGAGCAGTACTTC. Its translation: CASSRESYEQYF.

This clonotype occurred a few times. The chain has TRBV12-3 or TRBV12-4 and TRBJ2-1; D call uncertain. V was clipped by 6 bases and J by 0 bases, with 6 bases between them. The CDR3 runs 13 residues. The DNA of the CDR3 is TGTGCCAGCAGACAGAGCTCCTACAATGAGCAGTTCTTC. Its protein is CASRQSSYNEQFF.

The V gene is TRBV12-5, the J gene TRBJ1-5; D uncertain. Germline V CDR1 and CDR2: LGHNT, FRNRAP. This CDR3 is 10 amino acids long. The V end lost 6 bases, the J end lost 7 bases, and 4 bases lay between the germline ends. The CDR3: CASGGQPQHF. As DNA, the CDR3 is TGTGCTAGTGGGGGGCAGCCCCAGCATTTT.

This rearrangement joins TRBV21-1 to TRBJ2-2; no DNA check was done on the table's D call, TRBD1. TRBV21-1 is reported as a pseudogene. The CDR3 loop spans 18 amino acids. CDR3 loop: CASTHHLPDRVGTGELFF. CDR3 DNA: TGTGCCAGCACCCACCACCTCCCAGACAGGGTGGGCACCGGGGAGCTGTTTTTT.

The rearrangement joins TRBV12-3 or TRBV12-4 to TRBJ1-4, with D unresolved. The CDR3 runs 16 residues. The V and J ends lost 2 bases and 7 bases respectively, with 17 bases between them. CDR3 region: CASSLSIGRTSEKLFF. The CDR3, as DNA: TGTGCCAGCAGTTTAAGTATTGGGAGGACGAGTGAAAAACTGTTTTTT.

The rearrangement joins TRBV4-1 to TRBJ2-7; TRBD2 is a possible D gene (5 bases). Between the trimmed V and J ends, which lost 1 base and 7 bases, there was a span of 14 bases. The germline gives CDR1 MGHRA, CDR2 YSYEKL. CDR3 length equals 14 residues. In nucleotides, the CDR3 is TGCGCCAGCAGCCAAGGAGGGCCCCTTGAAGAGCAGTACTTC. This codes for CASSQGGPLEEQYF.

This clonotype has only a few counts. The chain couples TRBV28 to TRBJ2-6, with a possible D match to TRBD2 (6 bases). The CDR3 loop spans 18 amino acids. Trimming took 2 bases from V and 2 from J, leaving 16 bases between them. From germline, CDR1 is MDHEN and CDR2 SYDVKM. The CDR3 DNA reads TGTGCCAGCAGTTTAAGCGGGTCAGGGCAGGCTGGGGCCAACGTCCTGACTTTC. This codes for CASSLSGSGQAGANVLTF.

The chain carries TRBV7-2 and TRBJ2-3, with TRBD2 as a possible D gene (6 bases). The germline gives CDR1 SGHTA, CDR2 FQGNSA. V was trimmed by 3 bases and J by 0 bases, leaving 10 bases between them. CDR3 size: 15 residues. DNA of the CDR3: TGTGCCAGCAGCTTTTACGGGACTAGCACAGATACGCAGTATTTT. Encoded protein: CASSFYGTSTDTQYF.

This clonotype was seen more than once but under ten times. V usage is TRBV7-3 and J usage is TRBJ2-3; the D call may be TRBD1 or TRBD2 (5 bases each). Between the trimmed V and J ends, which lost 5 bases and 0 bases, there was a span of 12 bases. CDR3 size: 15 residues. Per the germline V gene, CDR1 is SGHTA and CDR2 is FQGTGA. The CDR3 here is CASSRGRASTDTQYF. In nucleotides, the CDR3 is TGTGCCAGCAGCCGGGGACGGGCTAGCACAGATACGCAGTATTTT.

The gene calls are TRBV7-8 and TRBJ2-1; TRBD2 agrees at 8 bases. The CDR3 has 17 residues. With 3 bases clipped from V and 0 bases from J, the junction kept 7 bases outside the gene matches. In germline, CDR1 is SGHVS, CDR2 FQNEAQ. DNA of the CDR3: TGTGCCAGCAGCTTCCTCCAGCGGGGGCTCTCCTACAATGAGCAGTTCTTC. Protein sequence: CASSFLQRGLSYNEQFF.

This clonotype was observed a handful of times. The rearrangement joins TRBV27 to TRBJ2-7; a possible D gene is TRBD1 (6 bases). CDR3 length equals 14 residues. The V and J ends lost 9 bases and 7 bases respectively, with 22 bases between them. Germline CDR1 MNHEY, CDR2 SMNVEV (reference sequence). The DNA for the CDR3 is TGTGCCAGTAAATATGGGGCAGGGGCGGAGGAGCAGTACGTC. Its protein is CASKYGAGAEEQYV.

The chain uses TRBV7-2 and TRBJ2-5; D is uncertain. V gave up 3 bases and J gave up 5 bases, with 10 bases separating them. CDR3 length equals 13 residues. Germline V gives CDR1 SGHTA, CDR2 FQGNSA. The CDR3 here is CASSFGFGETQYF. The CDR3 DNA is TGTGCCAGCAGCTTCGGGTTCGGGGAGACCCAGTACTTC.

This clonotype came up many times. The chain couples TRBV5-5 to TRBJ2-5; TRBD1 is a possible D gene (5 bases). The germline V gene has CDR1 SGHKS and CDR2 YYEKEE (reference sequence). The CDR3 loop spans 14 amino acids. Trimming took 1 base from V and 2 from J, leaving 9 bases between them. The CDR3 is CASSLTTVQETQYF. DNA for the CDR3: TGTGCCAGCAGCTTGACGACAGTTCAAGAGACCCAGTACTTC.

This chain uses TRBV12-3 or TRBV12-4 with TRBJ1-2, with D possibly TRBD1 on 6 matching bases. This CDR3 has 14 residues. Trimming stripped 3 bases from V and 5 bases from J, with 13 bases between. Here the CDR3 reads CASSLGTSRYGYTF. As DNA, the CDR3 is TGTGCCAGCAGTTTGGGGACATCCCGGTATGGCTACACCTTC.

This clonotype was found a few times. Here the CDR3 reads CSAPSTGGYGYTF. In DNA, the CDR3 is TGCAGTGCTCCATCGACAGGGGGCTATGGCTACACCTTC. The genes are TRBV20-1 and TRBJ1-2; 9 bases map to TRBD1. With V trimmed by 5 bases and J by 4 bases, 5 bases remained unmatched. This CDR3 has 13 amino acids. The germline gives CDR1 DFQATT, CDR2 SNEGSKA (reference sequence).

This clonotype appeared many times. V gene TRBV12-3 or TRBV12-4 combines with J gene TRBJ1-2; D not resolved. The CDR3 contains 13 residues. The V end lost 6 bases, the J end lost 5 bases, and 13 bases lay between the germline ends. CDR3 DNA sequence: TGTGCCAGCAGCCCCCAAAGGGTTTATGGCTACACCTTC. Its protein is CASSPQRVYGYTF.

In this sample, this clonotype turned up a few times. The gene calls are TRBV6-4 and TRBJ1-1; possible D gene TRBD1, 5 bases. The CDR3 totals 11 residues. In germline, CDR1 is MRHNA, CDR2 SNTAGT. V lost 7 bases to trimming and J lost 9 bases, with 12 bases between them. CDR3 sequence reads: CASTGAPKAFF. DNA for the CDR3: TGTGCCAGCACTGGGGCGCCGAAAGCTTTCTTT.

The chain combines TRBV7-9 with TRBJ2-1; TRBD2 might be the D (6 bases). The CDR3 has 17 residues. In germline, CDR1 is SEHNR, CDR2 FQNEAQ (reference sequence). V was clipped by 2 bases and J by 9 bases, with 23 bases between them. The CDR3 sequence: CASSLRVGGAPLREQFF. In DNA form, the CDR3 reads TGTGCCAGCAGCTTACGGGTCGGCGGGGCCCCCCTCCGTGAGCAGTTCTTC.

The gene calls are TRBV12-3 or TRBV12-4 and TRBJ1-1, with 9 bases matching TRBD1. The J segment lost 5 bases and the V segment lost 6 bases, leaving 13 bases of the junction unmatched. There are 16 residues in the CDR3. The CDR3 region is CASSVRDRERGTEAFF. The DNA for the CDR3 is TGTGCCAGCAGCGTAAGGGACAGGGAAAGGGGAACTGAAGCTTTCTTT.

This clonotype was recorded many times. The chain joins TRBV4-3 to TRBJ2-1; D ambiguous. Germline lookup yields CDR1 LGHNA and CDR2 YSLEER. Trimming cost V 3 bases and J 0 bases, with 3 bases left between them. This CDR3 region has 13 residues. The CDR3 spells CASSHSSYNEQFF. The CDR3 DNA is TGCGCCAGCAGCCATAGCTCCTACAATGAGCAGTTCTTC.

The chain joins TRBV20-1 to TRBJ2-2; 10 nucleotides agree with TRBD1. Germline V gene data show CDR1 as DFQATT and CDR2 as SNEGSKA (reference sequence). The CDR3 length is 14 residues. V trimming: 4 bases; J trimming: 7 bases; junction bases outside the gene matches: 6. The DNA for the CDR3 is TGCAGTGCTACCTCCGGGACAGGGGTCGGGGAGCTGTTTTTT. It translates to CSATSGTGVGELFF.

This clonotype was seen only a few times. Germline and junction disagree at one end, which may indicate a read error. The rearrangement links TRBV25-1 to TRBJ1-2; a weak D match, TRBD1 (6 bases). CDR1 MGHDK and CDR2 SYGVNS come from the germline V gene. This CDR3 is 11 amino acids long. CDR3 bases: TGTGCCAGCAGTGAAGGGGAGGGACACGACTTC. It specifies CASSEGEGHDF.

This clonotype has only a few counts. This chain connects TRBV12-3 or TRBV12-4 to TRBJ1-4; 7 bases line up with TRBD1. The V segment lost 5 bases and the J segment 13 bases; nucleotides outside the gene matches: 16. This CDR3 spans 15 amino acids. The CDR3 nucleotides are TGTGCCAGCAGTCCCTGGGACAGCCCAAGAGACGGACTGTTTTTT. Its protein product is CASSPWDSPRDGLFF.

A few counts support this clonotype. The V gene is TRBV4-1, the J gene TRBJ2-3; 10 bases match TRBD2. Unmatched junction bases numbered 7, after V lost 3 bases and J lost 4 bases. Germline loops: CDR1 MGHRA, CDR2 YSYEKL. The CDR3 loop spans 16 amino acids. Here the CDR3 reads CASSQFPSGGPDTQYF. For the CDR3, the DNA is TGCGCCAGCAGCCAGTTCCCTAGCGGGGGCCCAGATACGCAGTATTTT.

This chain joins TRBV18 and TRBJ2-1, with 10 bases identical to TRBD2. The CDR3 extends over 15 amino acids. After removal of 3 bases from V and 7 bases from J, the junction contained 6 bases not matched to a gene. CDR1 is KGHSH, CDR2 LQKENI, per germline. In DNA form, the CDR3 reads TGTGCCAGCTCACCGTCCAGCGGGGGGGAAAATGAGCAGTTCTTC. This gives the protein CASSPSSGGENEQFF.